This T cell receptor (beta chain) was sequenced during a study of cytomegalovirus exposure and HLA in healthy donors. Turning to the study itself: When 398 donors were genotyped, roughly 82% of them were found to fall in the Caucasian-associated ancestry cluster. Study-level results: Several V segments, TRBV6-2 and TRBV6-3 among them, could not be told apart and were dropped. It was reported that TCR beta sequences correctly inferred the HLA-A and HLA-B alleles for most subjects.

In its sample, this clone was seen a few times. Its antigen is undetermined. The PCR had 60 Vbeta and 13 Jbeta primers. Clones were read by immunoSEQ multiplex PCR, and TCRdb kept only the in-frame ones, dropping some. The sample holds about 150,000 clones; 80% are singletons and the top ten take 1%. Each donor's status was that of a healthy bone marrow donor. The V and J ends lost 4 bases and 6 bases, in that order; junction bases with no gene match: 14. Per germline, CDR1 SGHNT and CDR2 YYREEE (reference sequence). The CDR3 has 16 amino acids. The sequence was collected from a woman in her fifties or sixties in good health and CMV-seropositive. What was sequenced was PBMCs. This sequence joins TRBV5-4 and TRBJ2-3; TRBD1 agrees at 7 bases. The CDR3 protein is CASSQPGTESTDTQYF. The DNA of the CDR3 is TGTGCCAGCAGCCAACCCGGGACAGAATCAACCGATACGCAGTATTTT.